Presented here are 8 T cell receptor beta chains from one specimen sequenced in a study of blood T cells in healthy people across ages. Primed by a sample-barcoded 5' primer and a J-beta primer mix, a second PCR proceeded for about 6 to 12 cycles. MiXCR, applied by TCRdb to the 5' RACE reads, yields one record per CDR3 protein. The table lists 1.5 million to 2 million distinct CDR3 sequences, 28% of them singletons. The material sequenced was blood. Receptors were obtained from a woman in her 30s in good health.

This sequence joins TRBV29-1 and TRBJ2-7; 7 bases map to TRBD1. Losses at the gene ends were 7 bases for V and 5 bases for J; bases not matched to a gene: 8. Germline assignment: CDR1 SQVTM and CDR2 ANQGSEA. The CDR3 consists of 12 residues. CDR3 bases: TGCAGCGGTATGACAGGGATCGACGAGCAGTACTTC. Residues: CSGMTGIDEQYF.

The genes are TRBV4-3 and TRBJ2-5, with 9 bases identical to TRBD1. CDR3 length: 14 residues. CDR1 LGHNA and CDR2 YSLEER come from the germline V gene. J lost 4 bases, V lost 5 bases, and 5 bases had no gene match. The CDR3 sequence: CASSDWTGAETQYF. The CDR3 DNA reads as TGCGCCAGCAGCGATTGGACAGGGGCAGAGACCCAGTACTTC.

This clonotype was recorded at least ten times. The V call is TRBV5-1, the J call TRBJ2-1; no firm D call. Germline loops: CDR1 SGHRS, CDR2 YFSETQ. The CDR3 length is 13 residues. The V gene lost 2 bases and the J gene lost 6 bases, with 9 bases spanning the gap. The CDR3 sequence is CASSLRRRNEQFF. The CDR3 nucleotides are TGCGCCAGCAGCTTACGGCGACGCAATGAGCAGTTCTTC.

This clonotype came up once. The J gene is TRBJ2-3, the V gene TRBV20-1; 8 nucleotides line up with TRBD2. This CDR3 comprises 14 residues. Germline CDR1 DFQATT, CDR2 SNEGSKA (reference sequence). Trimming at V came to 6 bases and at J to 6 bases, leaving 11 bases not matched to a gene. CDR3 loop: CSATSGGPADTQYF. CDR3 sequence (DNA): TGCAGTGCAACTAGCGGAGGCCCCGCGGATACGCAGTATTTT.

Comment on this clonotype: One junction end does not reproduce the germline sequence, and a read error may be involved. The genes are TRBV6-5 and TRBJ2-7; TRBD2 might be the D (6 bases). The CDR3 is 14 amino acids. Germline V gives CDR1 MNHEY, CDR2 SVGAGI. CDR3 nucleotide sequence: TGTGCCAGCAGGCCTACAGGCGGGGCCTACGAGCGGTACTTC. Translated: CASRPTGGAYERYF.

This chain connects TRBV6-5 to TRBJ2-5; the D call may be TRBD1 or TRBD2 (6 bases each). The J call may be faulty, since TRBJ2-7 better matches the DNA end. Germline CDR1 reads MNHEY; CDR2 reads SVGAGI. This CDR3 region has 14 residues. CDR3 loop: CASSPVQGRNEQYF. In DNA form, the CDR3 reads TGTGCCAGCAGCCCTGTCCAGGGGAGGAACGAGCAGTACTTC.

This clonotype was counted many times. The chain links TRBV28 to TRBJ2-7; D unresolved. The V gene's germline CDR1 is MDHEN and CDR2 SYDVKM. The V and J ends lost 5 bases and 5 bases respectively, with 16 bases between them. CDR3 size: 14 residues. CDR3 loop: CASSTRTGRDEQYF. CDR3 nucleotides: TGTGCCAGCAGTACCCGGACGGGTAGAGACGAGCAGTACTTC.

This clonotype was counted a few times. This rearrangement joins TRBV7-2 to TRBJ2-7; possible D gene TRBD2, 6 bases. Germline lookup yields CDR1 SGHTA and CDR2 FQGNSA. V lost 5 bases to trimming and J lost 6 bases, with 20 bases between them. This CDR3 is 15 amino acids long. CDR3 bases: TGTGCCAGCAGCCCGCGCCGTGTGAAGGGAGGCGAGCAGTACTTC. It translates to CASSPRRVKGGEQYF.